A single T cell receptor beta chain is shown here with its context. CDR1 is MNHEY, CDR2 SMNVEV, per germline (reference sequence). Trimming took off 5 bases at V and 0 bases at J, with 10 bases between the two ends. This CDR3 region has 14 residues. The data stem from a study of blood T cell repertoires in COVID-19. Study in general: T cells, B-cell-depleted T cells, or PBMCs supplied cDNA or gDNA.

Authors' analysis steps: The authors estimated nucleated cell counts from reference gene primer amplification. Data came from immunoSEQ multiplex PCR; TCRdb stores just in-frame clones and leaves some out. The DNA was the basis for D and trimming; V, J and clone size are from that table. The sample records 95,000 to 120,000 clones, about 87% being singletons. This clonotype was obtained from a woman between 50 and 59 years old with acute or convalescent COVID-19. What was sequenced was peripheral blood. This chain uses TRBV27 with TRBJ1-2, with D tentatively TRBD1 (5 bases). The CDR3 DNA is TGTGCCAGCAGTCTGGGGACTCCTAACTATGGCTACACCTTC. Its translation is CASSLGTPNYGYTF.